This TCR beta chain was retrieved from a study of cytomegalovirus exposure and HLA in healthy donors. Each donor was nominally healthy when sampled (though unrecorded immune exposures were likely). This CDR3 has 17 amino acids. The V end was cut by 0 bases, the J end by 3 bases, with 18 bases between. Germline V gives CDR1 SGHNT, CDR2 YYREEE (reference sequence). This clone has only a few counts. Its antigen is not identified. Findings and limits, study-wide: In a later analysis, at a false discovery rate of 0.05, fewer than 20,000 TCR beta sequences were associated with HLA alleles. The study listed about 150 cytomegalovirus-associated TCR beta chains.

PCR employed 60 Vbeta and 13 Jbeta primers. TCRdb's table, derived via immunoSEQ multiplex PCR, lists solely in-frame clones and lacks some. This table has a few hundred thousand clones, over 65% appearing once. The TCR comes from a woman aged 30 to 39 in good health and CMV-seronegative. The chain combines TRBV5-4 with TRBJ2-5, with D possibly TRBD2 on 6 matching bases. The source material was PBMCs. The CDR3 nucleotides are TGTGCCAGCAGCTTGGGCGGGTGGGGGGACCGAAAAGAGACCCAGTACTTC. It yields the protein CASSLGGWGDRKETQYF.